This T cell receptor beta chain was identified in a study of CD8 T cells in ankylosing spondylitis. Whole-study findings and limits: Typical of ankylosing spondylitis blood, it appeared, was a TCR beta motif of 7 or 8 highly homologous variants. Disease-linked clones bore a CD8+ phenotype, appearing relatively rarely in peripheral blood.

Germline CDR1 reads LNHNV; CDR2 reads YYDKDF (reference sequence). The CDR3 covers 15 residues. Deletions cut 1 base from V and 5 bases from J, with 12 bases between. Quantitative 5'-RACE was performed with molecular barcodes, and it yielded the TCR beta libraries. TCRdb re-called the 5' RACE reads through MiXCR, storing one row per CDR3 protein. The profile shows around 770,000 distinct CDR3 sequences, roughly 20% of them singletons. On this clonotype itself: Its antigen is not identified.

The receptor's source is a male donor with ankylosing spondylitis. The chain uses TRBV15 and TRBJ1-3; D gene ambiguous. What was sequenced was blood, either unsorted or a sorted T cell fraction (not recorded which). The CDR3 reads CATSRVRDSRNTIYF. The CDR3 region has the DNA TGTGCCACCAGCAGAGTACGGGATAGCAGAAACACCATATATTTT.